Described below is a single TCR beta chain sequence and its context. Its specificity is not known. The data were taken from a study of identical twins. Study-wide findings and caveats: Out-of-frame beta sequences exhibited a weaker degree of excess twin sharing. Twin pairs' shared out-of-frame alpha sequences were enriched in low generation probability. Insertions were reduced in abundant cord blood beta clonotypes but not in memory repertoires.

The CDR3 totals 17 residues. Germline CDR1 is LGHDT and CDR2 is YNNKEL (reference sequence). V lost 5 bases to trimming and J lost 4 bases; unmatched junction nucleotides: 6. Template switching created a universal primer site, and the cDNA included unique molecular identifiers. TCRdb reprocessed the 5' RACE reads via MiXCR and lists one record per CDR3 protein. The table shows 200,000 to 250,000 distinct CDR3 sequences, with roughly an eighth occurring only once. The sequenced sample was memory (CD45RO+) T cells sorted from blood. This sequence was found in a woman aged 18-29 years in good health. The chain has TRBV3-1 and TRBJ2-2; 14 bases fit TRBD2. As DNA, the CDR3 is TGTGCCAGCAGCGGGACTAGCGGGAGACGTGGCACCGGGGAGCTGTTTTTT. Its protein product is CASSGTSGRRGTGELFF.